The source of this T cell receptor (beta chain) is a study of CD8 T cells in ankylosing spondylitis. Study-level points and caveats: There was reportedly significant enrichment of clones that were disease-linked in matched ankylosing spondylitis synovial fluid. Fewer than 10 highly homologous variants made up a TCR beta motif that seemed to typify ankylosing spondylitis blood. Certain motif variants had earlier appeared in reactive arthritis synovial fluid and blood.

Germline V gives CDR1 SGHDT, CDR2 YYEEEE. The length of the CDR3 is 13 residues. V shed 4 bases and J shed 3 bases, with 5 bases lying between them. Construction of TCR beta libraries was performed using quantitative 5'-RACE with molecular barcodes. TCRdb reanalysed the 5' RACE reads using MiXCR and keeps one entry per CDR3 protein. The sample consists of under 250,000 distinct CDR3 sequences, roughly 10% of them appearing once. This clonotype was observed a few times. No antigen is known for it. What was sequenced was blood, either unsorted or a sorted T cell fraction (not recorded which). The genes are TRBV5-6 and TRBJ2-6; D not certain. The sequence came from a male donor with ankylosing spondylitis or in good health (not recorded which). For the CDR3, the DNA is TGTGCCAGCAGCCGAGGTGGGGCCAACGTCCTGACTTTC. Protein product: CASSRGGANVLTF.